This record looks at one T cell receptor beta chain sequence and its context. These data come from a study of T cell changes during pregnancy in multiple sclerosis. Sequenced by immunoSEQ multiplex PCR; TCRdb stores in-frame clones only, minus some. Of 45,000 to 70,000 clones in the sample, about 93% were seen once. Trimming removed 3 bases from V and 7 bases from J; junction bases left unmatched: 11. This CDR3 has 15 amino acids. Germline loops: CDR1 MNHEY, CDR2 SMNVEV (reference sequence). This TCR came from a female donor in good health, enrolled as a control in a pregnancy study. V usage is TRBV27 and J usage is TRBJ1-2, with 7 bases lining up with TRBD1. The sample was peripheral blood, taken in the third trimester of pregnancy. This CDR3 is CASSLTGQGVIGYTF. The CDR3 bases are TGTGCCAGCAGTTTGACGGGGCAGGGGGTGATTGGCTACACCTTC.